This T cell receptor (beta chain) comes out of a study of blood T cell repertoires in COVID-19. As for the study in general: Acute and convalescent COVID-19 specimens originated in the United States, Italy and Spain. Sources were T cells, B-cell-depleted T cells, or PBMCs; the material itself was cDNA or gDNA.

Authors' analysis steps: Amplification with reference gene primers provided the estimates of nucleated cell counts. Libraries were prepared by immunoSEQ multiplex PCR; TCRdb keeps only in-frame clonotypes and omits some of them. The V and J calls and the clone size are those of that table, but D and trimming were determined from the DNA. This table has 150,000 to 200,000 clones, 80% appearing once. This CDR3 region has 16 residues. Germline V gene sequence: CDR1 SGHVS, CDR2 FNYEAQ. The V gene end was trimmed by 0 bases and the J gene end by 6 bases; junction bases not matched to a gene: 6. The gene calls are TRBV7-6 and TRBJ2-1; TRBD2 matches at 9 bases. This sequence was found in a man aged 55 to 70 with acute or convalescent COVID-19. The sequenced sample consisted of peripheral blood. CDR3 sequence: CASSLAAGGRSNEQFF. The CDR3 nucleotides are TGTGCCAGCAGCTTAGCTGCGGGGGGGCGTTCCAATGAGCAGTTCTTC.